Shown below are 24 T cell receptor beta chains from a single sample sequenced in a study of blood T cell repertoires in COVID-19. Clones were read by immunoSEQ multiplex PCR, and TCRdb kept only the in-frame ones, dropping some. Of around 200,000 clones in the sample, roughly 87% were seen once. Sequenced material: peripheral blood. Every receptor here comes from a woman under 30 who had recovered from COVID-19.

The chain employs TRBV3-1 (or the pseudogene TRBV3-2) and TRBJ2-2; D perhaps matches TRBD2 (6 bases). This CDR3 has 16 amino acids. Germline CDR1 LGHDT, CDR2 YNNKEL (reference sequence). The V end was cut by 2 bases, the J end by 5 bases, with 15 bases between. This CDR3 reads CASSQLGGADTGELFF. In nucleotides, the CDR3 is TGTGCCAGCAGCCAACTCGGCGGGGCGGATACCGGGGAGCTGTTTTTT.

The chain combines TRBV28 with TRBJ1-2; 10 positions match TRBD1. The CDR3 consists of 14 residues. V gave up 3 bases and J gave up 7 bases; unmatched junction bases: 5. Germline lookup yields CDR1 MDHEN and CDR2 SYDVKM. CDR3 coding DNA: TGTGCCAGCAGTTTTTTGGGACAGGGGTTTGGCTACACCTTC. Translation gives CASSFLGQGFGYTF.

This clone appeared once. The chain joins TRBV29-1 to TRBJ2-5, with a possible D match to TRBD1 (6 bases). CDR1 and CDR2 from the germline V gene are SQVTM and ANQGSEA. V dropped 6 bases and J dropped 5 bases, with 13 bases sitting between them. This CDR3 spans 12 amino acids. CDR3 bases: TGCAGCGTAGAACAGGGTATGGAGACCCAGTACTTC. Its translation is CSVEQGMETQYF.

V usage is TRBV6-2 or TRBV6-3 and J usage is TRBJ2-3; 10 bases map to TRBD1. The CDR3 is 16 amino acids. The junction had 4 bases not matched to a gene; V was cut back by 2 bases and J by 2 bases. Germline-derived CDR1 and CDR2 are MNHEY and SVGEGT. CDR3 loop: CASSYGDRGYTDTQYF. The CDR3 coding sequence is TGTGCCAGCAGTTACGGGGACAGGGGTTACACAGATACGCAGTATTTT.

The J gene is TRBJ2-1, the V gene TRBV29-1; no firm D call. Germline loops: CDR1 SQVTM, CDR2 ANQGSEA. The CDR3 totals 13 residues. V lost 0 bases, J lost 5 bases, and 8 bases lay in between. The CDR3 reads CSVEDARNNEQFF. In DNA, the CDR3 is TGCAGCGTTGAAGATGCGCGTAACAATGAGCAGTTCTTC.

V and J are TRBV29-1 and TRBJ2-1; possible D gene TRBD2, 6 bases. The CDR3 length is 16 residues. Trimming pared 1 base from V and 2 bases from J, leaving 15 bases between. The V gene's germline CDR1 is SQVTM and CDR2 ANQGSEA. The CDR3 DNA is TGCAGCGTTGAAGTCGGGGGTAGCGCCACCTACAATGAGCAGTTCTTC. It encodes CSVEVGGSATYNEQFF.

This CDR3 reads CASSLVGGENTEAFF. The CDR3 DNA sequence: TGTGCCAGCAGTTTAGTGGGGGGGGAGAACACTGAAGCTTTCTTT. J is TRBJ1-1 and V is TRBV27; TRBD1 might be the D (5 bases). Germline values: CDR1 MNHEY, CDR2 SMNVEV (reference sequence). V lost 2 bases to trimming and J lost 1 base, with 11 bases between them. The CDR3 has 15 amino acids.

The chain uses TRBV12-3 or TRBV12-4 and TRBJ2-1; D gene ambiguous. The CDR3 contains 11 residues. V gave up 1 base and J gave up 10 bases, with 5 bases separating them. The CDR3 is CASSLVGEQFF. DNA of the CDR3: TGTGCCAGCAGTTTAGTCGGGGAGCAGTTCTTC.

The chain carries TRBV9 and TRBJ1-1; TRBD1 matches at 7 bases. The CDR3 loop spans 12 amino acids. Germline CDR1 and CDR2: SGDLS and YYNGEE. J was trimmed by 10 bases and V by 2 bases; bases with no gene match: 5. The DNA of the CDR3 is TGTGCCAGCAGCGTGGAGGGGGCCCCAGCTTTCTTT. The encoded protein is CASSVEGAPAFF. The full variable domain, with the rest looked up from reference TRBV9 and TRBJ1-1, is DSGVTQTPKHLITATGQRVTLRCSPRSGDLSVYWYQQSLDQGLQFLIQYYNGEERAKGNILERFSAQQFPDLHSELNLSSLELGDSALYFCASSVEGAPAFFGQGTRLTVV.

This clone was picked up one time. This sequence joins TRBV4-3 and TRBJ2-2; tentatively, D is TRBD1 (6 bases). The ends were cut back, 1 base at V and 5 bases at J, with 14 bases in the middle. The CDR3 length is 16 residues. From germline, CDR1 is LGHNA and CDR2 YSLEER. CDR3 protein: CASSQAAVQGTGELFF. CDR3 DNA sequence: TGCGCCAGCAGCCAAGCCGCAGTACAGGGTACCGGGGAGCTGTTTTTT.

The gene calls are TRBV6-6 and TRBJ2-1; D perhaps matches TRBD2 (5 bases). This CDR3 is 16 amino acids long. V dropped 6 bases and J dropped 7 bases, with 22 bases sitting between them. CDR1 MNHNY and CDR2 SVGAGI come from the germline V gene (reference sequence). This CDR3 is CASRPPQRAEGNEQFF. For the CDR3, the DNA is TGTGCCAGCAGACCCCCCCAGAGGGCAGAGGGTAATGAGCAGTTCTTC.

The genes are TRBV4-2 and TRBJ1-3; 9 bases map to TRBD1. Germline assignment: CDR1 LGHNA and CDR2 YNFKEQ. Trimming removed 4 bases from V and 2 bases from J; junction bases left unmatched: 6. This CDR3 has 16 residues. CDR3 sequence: CASSLGDRAAGNTIYF. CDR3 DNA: TGTGCCAGCAGCCTAGGGGACAGGGCTGCTGGAAACACCATATATTTT.

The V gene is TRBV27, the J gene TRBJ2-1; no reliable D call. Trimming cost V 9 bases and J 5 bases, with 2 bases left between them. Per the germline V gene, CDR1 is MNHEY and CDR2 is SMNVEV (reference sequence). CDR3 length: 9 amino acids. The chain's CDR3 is CASNNEQFF. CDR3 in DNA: TGTGCCAGTAACAATGAGCAGTTCTTC.

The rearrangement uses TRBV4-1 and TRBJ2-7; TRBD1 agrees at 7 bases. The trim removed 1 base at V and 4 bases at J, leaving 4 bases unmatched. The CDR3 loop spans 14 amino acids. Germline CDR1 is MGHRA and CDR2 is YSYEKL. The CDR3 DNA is TGCGCCAGCAGCCAAGTAGGACAGGTGTACGAGCAGTACTTC. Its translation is CASSQVGQVYEQYF.

The CDR3 DNA sequence: TGTGCCTGGAGTTGGGCTTCCACCTCTGGAAACACCATATATTTT. This translates into CAWSWASTSGNTIYF. The J gene is TRBJ1-3, the V gene TRBV30; D gene ambiguous. The V gene's germline CDR1 is GTSNPN and CDR2 SVGIG (reference sequence). Trimming cost V 2 bases and J 0 bases, with 11 bases left between them. This CDR3 is 15 amino acids long.

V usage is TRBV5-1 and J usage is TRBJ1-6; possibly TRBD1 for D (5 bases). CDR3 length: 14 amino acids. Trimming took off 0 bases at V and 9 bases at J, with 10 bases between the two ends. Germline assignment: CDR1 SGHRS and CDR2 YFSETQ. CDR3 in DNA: TGCGCCAGCAGCTTGGGGCAGGGCAGTTCACCCCTCCACTTT. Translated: CASSLGQGSSPLHF.

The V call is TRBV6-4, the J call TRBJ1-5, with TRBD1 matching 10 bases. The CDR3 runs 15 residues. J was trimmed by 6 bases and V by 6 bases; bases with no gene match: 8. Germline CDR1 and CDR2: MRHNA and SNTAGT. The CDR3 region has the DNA TGTGCCAGCAGCGCCGGACAGGGGGAAGGTCAGCCCCAGCATTTT. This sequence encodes CASSAGQGEGQPQHF.

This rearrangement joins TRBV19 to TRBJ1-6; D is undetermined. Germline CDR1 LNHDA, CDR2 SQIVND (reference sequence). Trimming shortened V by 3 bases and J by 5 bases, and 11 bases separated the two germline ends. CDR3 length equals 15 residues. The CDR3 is CASSIGRWDNSPLHF. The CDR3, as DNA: TGTGCCAGTAGTATTGGGAGGTGGGATAATTCACCCCTCCACTTT.

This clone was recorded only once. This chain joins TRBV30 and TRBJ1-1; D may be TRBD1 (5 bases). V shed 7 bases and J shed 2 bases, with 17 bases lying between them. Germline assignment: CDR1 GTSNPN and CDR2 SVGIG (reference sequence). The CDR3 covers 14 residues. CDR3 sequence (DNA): TGTGCCTCCACCTCTGGTGACAGAAACACTGAAGCTTTCTTT. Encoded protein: CASTSGDRNTEAFF.

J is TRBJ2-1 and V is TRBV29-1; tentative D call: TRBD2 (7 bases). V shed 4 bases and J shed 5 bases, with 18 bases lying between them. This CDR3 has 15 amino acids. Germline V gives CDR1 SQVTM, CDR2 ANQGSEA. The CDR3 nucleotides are TGCAGCGTTGCCCTACAGGGCCTAGCGGACAATGAGCAGTTCTTC. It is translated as CSVALQGLADNEQFF.

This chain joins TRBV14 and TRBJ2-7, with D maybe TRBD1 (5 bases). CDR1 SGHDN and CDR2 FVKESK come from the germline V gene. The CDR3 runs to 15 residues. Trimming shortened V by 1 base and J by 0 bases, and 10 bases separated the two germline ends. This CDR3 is CASSQGAGHSYEQYF. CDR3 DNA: TGTGCCAGCAGCCAAGGGGCAGGGCACTCCTACGAGCAGTACTTC.

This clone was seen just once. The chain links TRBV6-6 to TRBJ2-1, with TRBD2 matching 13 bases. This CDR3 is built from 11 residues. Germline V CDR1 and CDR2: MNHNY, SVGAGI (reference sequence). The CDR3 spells CLTSGRNEQFF. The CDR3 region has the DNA TGTCTGACTAGCGGGAGGAATGAGCAGTTCTTC.

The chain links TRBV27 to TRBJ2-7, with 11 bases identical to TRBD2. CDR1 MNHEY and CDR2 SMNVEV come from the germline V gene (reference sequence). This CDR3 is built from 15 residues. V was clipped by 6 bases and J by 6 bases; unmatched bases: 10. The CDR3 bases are TGTGCCAGCAGCCACTATAGCGGGAGGGCCTTCGAGCAGTACTTC. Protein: CASSHYSGRAFEQYF.

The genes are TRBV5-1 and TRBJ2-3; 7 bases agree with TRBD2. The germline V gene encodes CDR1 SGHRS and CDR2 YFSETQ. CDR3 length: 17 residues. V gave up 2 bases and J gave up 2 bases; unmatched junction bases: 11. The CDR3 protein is CASSLLTSRINTDTQYF. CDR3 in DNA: TGCGCCAGCAGCTTACTGACTAGCCGTATCAACACAGATACGCAGTATTTT.